Below, 2 T cell receptor beta chains from the same sample are listed, as sequenced in a study of cytomegalovirus exposure and HLA in healthy donors. Primers: 60 Vbeta forward and 13 Jbeta reverse. Sequenced by immunoSEQ multiplex PCR; TCRdb stores in-frame clones only, minus some. The sample lists 60,000 to 70,000 clones; roughly two thirds were seen once. Specimen: PBMCs. The receptors shown here come from a man aged 40-49 years in good health and CMV-seropositive.

The CDR3, as DNA: TGTGCCAGTGGTGGACAGACTTCTAGCACAGATACGCAGTATTTT. This encodes CASGGQTSSTDTQYF. The chain combines TRBV19 with TRBJ2-3, with D perhaps TRBD1 (6 bases). CDR3 length equals 15 residues. V dropped 8 bases and J dropped 0 bases, with 15 bases sitting between them. Germline values: CDR1 LNHDA, CDR2 SQIVND (reference sequence). The full variable domain, its missing parts supplied by reference TRBV19 and TRBJ2-3, is DGGITQSPKYLFRKEGQNVTLSCEQNLNHDAMYWYRQDPGQGLRLIYYSQIVNDFQKGDIAEGYSVSREKKESFPLTVTSAQKNPTAFYLCASGGQTSSTDTQYFGPGTRLTVL.

The V and J genes are TRBV30 and TRBJ1-1; no clear D gene. Trimming took 5 bases from V and 0 from J, leaving 13 bases between them. There are 14 residues in the CDR3. CDR1 is GTSNPN and CDR2 is SVGIG in the germline V gene (reference sequence). CDR3 nucleotide sequence: TGTGCCTGGCGCTTAAAACGGTTGAACACTGAAGCTTTCTTT. As protein: CAWRLKRLNTEAFF. Full variable domain (missing parts from reference TRBV30 and TRBJ1-1): SQTIHQWPATLVQPVGSPLSLECTVEGTSNPNLYWYRQAAGRGLQLLFYSVGIGQISSEVPQNLSASRPQDRQFILSSKKLLLSDSGFYLCAWRLKRLNTEAFFGQGTRLTVV.